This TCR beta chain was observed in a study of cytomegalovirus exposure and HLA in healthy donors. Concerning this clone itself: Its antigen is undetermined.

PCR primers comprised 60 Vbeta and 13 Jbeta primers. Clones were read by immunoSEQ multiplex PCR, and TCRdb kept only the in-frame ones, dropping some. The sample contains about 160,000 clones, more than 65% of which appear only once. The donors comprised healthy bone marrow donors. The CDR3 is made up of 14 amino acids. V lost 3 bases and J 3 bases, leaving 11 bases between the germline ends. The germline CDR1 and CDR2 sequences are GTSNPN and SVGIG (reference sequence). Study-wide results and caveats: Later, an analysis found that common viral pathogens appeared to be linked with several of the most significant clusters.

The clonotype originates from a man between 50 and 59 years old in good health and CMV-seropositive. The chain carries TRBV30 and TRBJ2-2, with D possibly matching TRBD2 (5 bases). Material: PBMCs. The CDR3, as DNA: TGTGCCTGGAGGGAGGCTTGGGACACCGGGGAGCTGTTTTTT. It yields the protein CAWREAWDTGELFF.